This TCR beta chain was recovered during a study of T-cell memory formation after mild COVID-19. Study-level information: Clustering of TCRs was largely donor specific. Study-level results: From day 15 to 85, contracting clones were balanced between CD4 and CD8, whereas later expanders leaned toward CD4+. Clones which contracted sat mainly in CM and EM if CD4+, and in EMRA if CD8+.

Using constant-segment primers, 5'RACE produced TCR alpha and TCR beta cDNA libraries carrying sample barcodes and UMIs. TCRdb re-analysed the 5' RACE reads in MiXCR, keeping a single row per CDR3 protein. The sample shows fewer than 250,000 distinct CDR3 sequences, approximately 15% of them seen only once. Concerning this clonotype itself: No antigen is known for it.

V shed 0 bases, J shed 4 bases, and the junction held 6 bases outside the gene matches. In germline, CDR1 is SGDLS, CDR2 YYNGEE. The CDR3 has 15 residues. V usage is TRBV9 and J usage is TRBJ1-2; TRBD1 matches at 7 bases. The sequencing input was PBMCs or a T cell subset sorted from them (not recorded which). The clonotype originates from an adult woman who had mild COVID-19 (a few samples of this study predate the infection). Cell type and time point are not known. CDR3 amino acids: CASSVGRGQRYGYTF. For the CDR3, the DNA is TGTGCCAGCAGCGTAGGAAGGGGGCAGCGCTATGGCTACACCTTC.